This is a list of T cell receptor beta chains from one sample in a study of cytomegalovirus exposure and HLA in healthy donors. Some clones are missing from TCRdb's copy, which holds only in-frame ones; the method was immunoSEQ multiplex PCR. The table lists approximately 190,000 clones, 84% of them singletons, with around 2.8% in the top ten. Sample: PBMCs. These receptors all stem from a woman aged 45-65 years in good health and CMV-seropositive. Each CDR3 is given with its conserved first and last residue. The D gene is left open where the match is weak. Clone size appears in some rows only: once, few, many, or a class for an expanded clone.

d_gene: -; len: 13; j_gene: TRBJ2-1; v_gene: TRBV29-1; abundance: -; CDR3nt: TGCAGCGTTGAAAGAGAGGTATACAATGAGCAGTTCTTC; CDR3aa: CSVEREVYNEQFF
d_gene: TRBD1; len: 13; j_gene: TRBJ2-5; v_gene: TRBV5-1; abundance: -; CDR3nt: TGCGCCAGCAGCTTCCGACAGGGGGAGACCCAGTACTTC; CDR3aa: CASSFRQGETQYF
d_gene: -; len: 14; j_gene: TRBJ2-7; v_gene: TRBV6-5; abundance: -; CDR3nt: TGTGCCAGCAGTTACCCAGAAAAACCCTACGAGCAGTACTTC; CDR3aa: CASSYPEKPYEQYF
d_gene: TRBD1; len: 14; j_gene: TRBJ1-5; v_gene: TRBV7-3; abundance: -; CDR3nt: TGTGCCAGCACCCGAGACAGGGGCAATCAGCCCCAGCATTTT; CDR3aa: CASTRDRGNQPQHF
d_gene: -; len: 16; j_gene: TRBJ1-5; v_gene: TRBV2; abundance: -; CDR3nt: TGTGCCAGCAGTCTGTACGGACAGAGGGCCAATCAGCCCCAGCATTTT; CDR3aa: CASSLYGQRANQPQHF
d_gene: -; len: 14; j_gene: TRBJ1-1; v_gene: TRBV11-3; abundance: -; CDR3nt: TGTGCCAGCAGCCGAGGTCGGGCGGGCACTGAAGCTTTCTTT; CDR3aa: CASSRGRAGTEAFF
d_gene: TRBD1; len: 16; j_gene: TRBJ1-5; v_gene: TRBV4-1; abundance: -; CDR3nt: TGCGCCAGCAGCCAAGCTGGGGGACAGGGCGGTCAGCCCCAGCATTTT; CDR3aa: CASSQAGGQGGQPQHF
d_gene: TRBD1; len: 12; j_gene: TRBJ2-5; v_gene: TRBV28; abundance: -; CDR3nt: TGTGCCATCGGACAGGGACAAGAGACCCAGTACTTC; CDR3aa: CAIGQGQETQYF
d_gene: TRBD1; len: 15; j_gene: TRBJ2-3; v_gene: TRBV27; abundance: once; CDR3nt: TGTGCCAGCAGTCCCCAGGGGGCTAGCACAGATACGCAGTATTTT; CDR3aa: CASSPQGASTDTQYF
d_gene: TRBD2; len: 16; j_gene: TRBJ2-1; v_gene: TRBV6-1; abundance: -; CDR3nt: TGTGCCAGCAGTGCAGAGACTAGCGGGGGGCCTGGTGAGCAGTTCTTC; CDR3aa: CASSAETSGGPGEQFF
d_gene: -; len: 14; j_gene: TRBJ2-1; v_gene: TRBV2; abundance: -; CDR3nt: TGTGCCAGCAGTGCCCAGGGGTCCTACAATGAGCAGTTCTTC; CDR3aa: CASSAQGSYNEQFF
d_gene: -; len: 15; j_gene: TRBJ1-4; v_gene: TRBV7-9; abundance: -; CDR3nt: TGTGCCAGCAGCCTAGGACAGAGGGAGGGAGAAAAACTGTTTTTT; CDR3aa: CASSLGQREGEKLFF
d_gene: TRBD1; len: 15; j_gene: TRBJ2-5; v_gene: TRBV5-4; abundance: -; CDR3nt: TGTGCCAGCAGCTTGGACAGGGGGCCCCAAGAGACCCAGTACTTC; CDR3aa: CASSLDRGPQETQYF
d_gene: -; len: 14; j_gene: TRBJ2-1; v_gene: TRBV7-6; abundance: -; CDR3nt: TGTGCCAGCAGCCCGGCGGAAACTTACAATGAGCAGTTCTTC; CDR3aa: CASSPAETYNEQFF
d_gene: -; len: 16; j_gene: TRBJ1-1; v_gene: TRBV7-9; abundance: -; CDR3nt: TGTGCCAGCAGCTTAGCGCTAACCGGTAGGGGCACTGAAGCTTTCTTT; CDR3aa: CASSLALTGRGTEAFF
d_gene: TRBD1; len: 15; j_gene: TRBJ2-5; v_gene: TRBV5-4; abundance: -; CDR3nt: TGTGCCAGCAGCCCCCCGGGACAGGGTCGGGAGACCCGGTACTTC; CDR3aa: CASSPPGQGRETRYF
d_gene: -; len: 15; j_gene: TRBJ1-5; v_gene: TRBV21-1; abundance: -; CDR3nt: TGTGCCAGCAGCAAAGGGACAGGGTGCAATCAGCCCCAGCATTTT; CDR3aa: CASSKGTGCNQPQHF
d_gene: TRBD1; len: 14; j_gene: TRBJ2-7; v_gene: TRBV15; abundance: few; CDR3nt: TGTGCCACCAGCAGAGGGGGACAGGGGGGCGAGCAGTACTTC; CDR3aa: CATSRGGQGGEQYF
d_gene: -; len: 15; j_gene: TRBJ1-1; v_gene: TRBV4-2; abundance: -; CDR3nt: TGTGCCAGCAGCATAAAGACAGGCTATAACACTGAAGCTTTCTTT; CDR3aa: CASSIKTGYNTEAFF
d_gene: TRBD1; len: 14; j_gene: TRBJ1-3; v_gene: TRBV6-5; abundance: -; CDR3nt: TGTGCCAGCAGTGAAGACGGACAGGGGTACACCATATATTTT; CDR3aa: CASSEDGQGYTIYF
d_gene: -; len: 12; j_gene: TRBJ2-5; v_gene: TRBV7-8; abundance: -; CDR3nt: TGTGCCAGCAGCTTAGTTGGGGCGACCCAGTACTTC; CDR3aa: CASSLVGATQYF
d_gene: TRBD2; len: 19; j_gene: TRBJ2-1; v_gene: TRBV15; abundance: -; CDR3nt: TGTGCCACCAGCAGAGATTGGGCCAGCGGGGGGGCCGGTATCAATGAGCAGTTCTTC; CDR3aa: CATSRDWASGGAGINEQFF
d_gene: -; len: 16; j_gene: TRBJ2-7; v_gene: TRBV5-1; abundance: -; CDR3nt: TGCGCCAGCAGCTTGGGGGTCGGTCGGGGTGCGGGCGAGCAGTACTTC; CDR3aa: CASSLGVGRGAGEQYF
d_gene: -; len: 11; j_gene: TRBJ2-4; v_gene: TRBV20-1; abundance: -; CDR3nt: TGCAGTGCCTACAGACCGAACATTCAGTACTTC; CDR3aa: CSAYRPNIQYF
d_gene: -; len: 12; j_gene: TRBJ1-1; v_gene: TRBV6-5; abundance: few; CDR3nt: TGTGCCAGCAGTACCGGGGGCACTGAAGCTTTCTTT; CDR3aa: CASSTGGTEAFF
d_gene: -; len: 13; j_gene: TRBJ1-3; v_gene: TRBV7-9; abundance: -; CDR3nt: TGTGCCAGCAGCTTATTCGCTGGAAACACCATATATTTT; CDR3aa: CASSLFAGNTIYF
d_gene: TRBD1; len: 13; j_gene: TRBJ2-7; v_gene: TRBV9; abundance: -; CDR3nt: TGTGCCAGGGACGGGACAGGGCTCTACGAGCAGTACTTC; CDR3aa: CARDGTGLYEQYF
d_gene: -; len: 15; j_gene: TRBJ1-5; v_gene: TRBV7-2; abundance: -; CDR3nt: TGTGCCAGCAGCTTAGGGGGCTACGGCAATCAGCCCCAGCATTTT; CDR3aa: CASSLGGYGNQPQHF
d_gene: -; len: 16; j_gene: TRBJ2-1; v_gene: TRBV4-1; abundance: -; CDR3nt: TGCGCCAGCAGCCAATCAATTGCTAGTGTCTACAATGAGCAGTTCTTC; CDR3aa: CASSQSIASVYNEQFF
d_gene: TRBD1; len: 15; j_gene: TRBJ2-7; v_gene: TRBV7-3; abundance: -; CDR3nt: TGTGCCAGCAGCCCAGGGGGGGACAGGGGGGACGAGCAGTACTTC; CDR3aa: CASSPGGDRGDEQYF
d_gene: -; len: 14; j_gene: TRBJ1-5; v_gene: TRBV5-6; abundance: -; CDR3nt: TGTGCCAGCAGCTTGTGGCAGGCCAATCGGCCCCAGCATTTT; CDR3aa: CASSLWQANRPQHF
d_gene: TRBD2; len: 15; j_gene: TRBJ2-7; v_gene: TRBV5-4; abundance: -; CDR3nt: TGTGCCAGCAGCCAAAGCGGGGGGGCCTCCTACGAGCAGTACTTC; CDR3aa: CASSQSGGASYEQYF
d_gene: -; len: 13; j_gene: TRBJ2-5; v_gene: TRBV25-1; abundance: once; CDR3nt: TGTGCCAGCAGGACAGGATCCGGGGAGACCCAGTACTTC; CDR3aa: CASRTGSGETQYF
d_gene: TRBD2; len: 16; j_gene: TRBJ2-1; v_gene: TRBV5-1; abundance: -; CDR3nt: TGCGCCAGCAGCTTGGCCGGTATCGGGGGGGTCCTTCCATTGTTCTTC; CDR3aa: CASSLAGIGGVLPLFF
d_gene: -; len: 13; j_gene: TRBJ2-1; v_gene: TRBV11-3; abundance: once; CDR3nt: TGTGCCAGCAGCTTAATCGGGGGTAATGAGCAGTTCTTC; CDR3aa: CASSLIGGNEQFF
d_gene: -; len: 16; j_gene: TRBJ2-2; v_gene: TRBV7-9; abundance: -; CDR3nt: TGTGCCAGCAGCTTAGCGCAGGGCGGCGACACCGGGGAGCTGTTTTTT; CDR3aa: CASSLAQGGDTGELFF
d_gene: -; len: 14; j_gene: TRBJ2-7; v_gene: TRBV2; abundance: -; CDR3nt: TGTGCCAGCAGTGGGGCCTCTGGCCCCTACGAGCAGTACTTC; CDR3aa: CASSGASGPYEQYF
d_gene: TRBD2; len: 15; j_gene: TRBJ2-1; v_gene: TRBV10-1; abundance: -; CDR3nt: TGCGCCAGCAGTGAGACTAGCGGGGAATACAATGAGCAGTTCTTC; CDR3aa: CASSETSGEYNEQFF
d_gene: -; len: 16; j_gene: TRBJ2-1; v_gene: TRBV4-2; abundance: -; CDR3nt: TGTGCCAGCAGCCAAGAGCAGAGCGGGTACTACAATGAGCAGTTCTTC; CDR3aa: CASSQEQSGYYNEQFF
d_gene: -; len: 13; j_gene: TRBJ2-3; v_gene: TRBV19; abundance: -; CDR3nt: TGTGCCAGTTTACAGGGTGACACAGATACGCAGTATTTT; CDR3aa: CASLQGDTDTQYF
d_gene: -; len: 15; j_gene: TRBJ1-3; v_gene: TRBV9; abundance: -; CDR3nt: TGTGCCAGCAGGGGAGGATTGAGCTCTGGAAACACCATATATTTT; CDR3aa: CASRGGLSSGNTIYF
d_gene: -; len: 12; j_gene: TRBJ1-2; v_gene: TRBV7-9; abundance: -; CDR3nt: TGTGCCAGCAGCTCCACGGAGTATGGCTACACCTTC; CDR3aa: CASSSTEYGYTF
d_gene: -; len: 14; j_gene: TRBJ2-5; v_gene: TRBV5-1; abundance: -; CDR3nt: TGCGCCAGCAGCTACGGGTCCCTCGCGGAGACCCAGTACTTC; CDR3aa: CASSYGSLAETQYF
d_gene: TRBD2; len: 14; j_gene: TRBJ2-7; v_gene: TRBV10-3; abundance: once; CDR3nt: TGTGCCATCAGCCCCGGGGAGGGACTGGGCGAGCAGTACTTC; CDR3aa: CAISPGEGLGEQYF
d_gene: -; len: 15; j_gene: TRBJ2-4; v_gene: TRBV4-1; abundance: -; CDR3nt: TGCGCCAGCAGCCAAGGACAGGGAGGCAAAAACATTCAGTACTTC; CDR3aa: CASSQGQGGKNIQYF
d_gene: TRBD1; len: 16; j_gene: TRBJ1-2; v_gene: TRBV4-3; abundance: -; CDR3nt: TGCGCCAGCAGCCAAGATGACGACAGGGTACTCTATGGCTACACCTTC; CDR3aa: CASSQDDDRVLYGYTF
d_gene: -; len: 15; j_gene: TRBJ1-2; v_gene: TRBV27; abundance: -; CDR3nt: TGTGCCAGCAGTTCCCCGGACATGGGTGCCATTGGCTACACCTTC; CDR3aa: CASSSPDMGAIGYTF
d_gene: TRBD2; len: 16; j_gene: TRBJ2-2; v_gene: TRBV5-5; abundance: -; CDR3nt: TGTGCCAGCAGCTTGGGTCTAGCGGGGAGGACCGGGGAGCTGTTTTTT; CDR3aa: CASSLGLAGRTGELFF
d_gene: TRBD2; len: 17; j_gene: TRBJ2-3; v_gene: TRBV7-2; abundance: -; CDR3nt: TGTGCCAGCAGCTCCGGGGGTAGCGGGGGGTATTTGGGTACGCAGTATTTT; CDR3aa: CASSSGGSGGYLGTQYF
d_gene: TRBD2; len: 16; j_gene: TRBJ2-7; v_gene: TRBV5-1; abundance: -; CDR3nt: TGCGCCAGCAGCCGAAGACTAGCGGGGGGGCCGTACGAGCAGTACTTC; CDR3aa: CASSRRLAGGPYEQYF
d_gene: TRBD2; len: 13; j_gene: TRBJ2-5; v_gene: TRBV7-3; abundance: -; CDR3nt: TGTGCCAGCAGCCCGGGACTAGCGGGGGGGCTCTACTTC; CDR3aa: CASSPGLAGGLYF
d_gene: -; len: 13; j_gene: TRBJ1-2; v_gene: TRBV2; abundance: -; CDR3nt: TGTGCCAGCATGGCCCCTTTTAACTATGGCTACACCTTC; CDR3aa: CASMAPFNYGYTF
d_gene: TRBD1; len: 15; j_gene: TRBJ1-1; v_gene: TRBV10-3; abundance: -; CDR3nt: TGTGCCAACAGTGAACAGGGGAACCCGAACACTGAAGCTTTCTTT; CDR3aa: CANSEQGNPNTEAFF
d_gene: -; len: 12; j_gene: TRBJ1-6; v_gene: TRBV2; abundance: -; CDR3nt: TGTGCCAGCAGCGAGAACAATTCACCCCTCCACTTT; CDR3aa: CASSENNSPLHF
d_gene: TRBD1; len: 15; j_gene: TRBJ1-1; v_gene: TRBV7-2; abundance: -; CDR3nt: TGTGCCAGCAGCTTAACCGGGACAGGGGGCACTGAAGCTTTCTTT; CDR3aa: CASSLTGTGGTEAFF